This T cell receptor (beta chain) derives from a study of regulatory T cells in long-lasting Graves disease. Study-wide context: Recently diagnosed Graves' patients had received antithyroid drugs for under 3 months.

Time point noted: newly diagnosed GD, antithyroid drugs for less than 3 months. PBMC-extracted RNA yielded the TCR library. Relying on iRepertoire HTBI primers and Arm-PCR of CDR3 regions, the team built TCR beta libraries. TCRdb called the multiplex PCR reads again in MiXCR, with one record for every CDR3 protein. Among hundreds of thousands of distinct CDR3 sequences listed, around 15% were seen once. Note on this clonotype: The antigen is not known.

General study points: Persistent Graves' patients showed a TCR diversity that was lower than that of newly diagnosed ones.

Separately, the same data were catalogued under a study of T cells in Graves' hyperthyroidism and ophthalmopathy. That source notes: Hyperthyroidism in the patients, aged 18 to 65, was newly diagnosed and under 2 months in duration. Peripheral blood also featured most of the thyroid clonotypes expanded above 0.001.

The starting material was peripheral blood mononuclear cells (PBMCs), obtained at new diagnosis, from a patient treated with antithyroid drugs. The TCR sequence derives from a woman aged 25 to 39 with Graves disease.

The CDR3 coding sequence is TGCAGTGCTGGGGGGACCGAGGAAGGCGTCTCCGAGCAGTACTTC. This gives the protein CSAGGTEEGVSEQYF. This sequence joins TRBV20-1 and TRBJ2-7; D may be TRBD2 (6 bases). The CDR3 totals 15 residues. V was cut by 5 bases and J by 6 bases, with 23 bases left in between. CDR1 DFQATT and CDR2 SNEGSKA come from the germline V gene (reference sequence).